The 6 T cell receptor beta chains below all came from one sample that was sequenced in a study of sequential checkpoint blockade in melanoma. Only in-frame clones appear in the TCRdb table, and some are missing; sequencing was by immunoSEQ multiplex PCR. The sample has about 22,000 clones; 70% to 90% are singletons. The treatment is: randomized to nivolumab then ipilimumab (arm A) or the reverse (arm B). Sequenced material: CD8+ T cells sorted from blood (inferred from file names), taken from a patient given nivolumab and ipilimumab in sequence. These receptors all stem from a human donor with melanoma.

The chain carries TRBV6-5 and TRBJ2-3, with D tentatively TRBD2 (5 bases). Germline values: CDR1 MNHEY, CDR2 SVGAGI. This CDR3 is 15 amino acids long. The V end was cut by 6 bases, the J end by 5 bases, with 18 bases between. This chain's CDR3 is CASSRLPTGLDTQYF. The CDR3 nucleotides are TGTGCCAGCAGCCGACTACCGACGGGTTTAGATACGCAGTATTTT.

The sample holds one count of this clone. In nucleotides, the CDR3 is TGTGCCAGCAGTTTATTGGAGCTCTCCGTGAGAAACGAGCAGTACTTC. Encoded protein: CASSLLELSVRNEQYF. This chain joins TRBV28 and TRBJ2-7; D gene ambiguous. The CDR3 contains 16 residues. The germline CDR1 and CDR2 sequences are MDHEN and SYDVKM. V lost 1 base and J lost 5, with 18 bases in between.

This clone showed up just a few times. CDR3 sequence reads: CASSLTTSLTNEKLFF. The CDR3 nucleotides read TGCGCCAGCAGCTTGACAACTAGCCTTACTAATGAAAAACTGTTTTTT. The J gene is TRBJ1-4, the V gene TRBV5-1, with D unresolved. Germline CDR1 and CDR2: SGHRS and YFSETQ. V was clipped by 1 base and J by 2 bases, with 12 bases between them. The CDR3 spans 16 residues.

The chain joins TRBV5-6 to TRBJ2-1; 8 bases match TRBD1. CDR1 is SGHDT and CDR2 is YYEEEE in the germline V gene. The V and J ends lost 1 base and 4 bases, in that order; junction bases with no gene match: 7. This CDR3 contains 16 residues. CDR3: CASSLRGRGPYNEQFF. DNA for the CDR3: TGTGCCAGCAGCTTGCGAGGCAGGGGGCCTTACAATGAGCAGTTCTTC. Full variable domain (outside the CDR3, taken from reference TRBV5-6 and TRBJ2-1): DAGVTQSPTHLIKTRGQQVTLRCSPKSGHDTVSWYQQALGQGPQFIFQYYEEEERQRGNFPDRFSGHQFPNYSSELNVNALLLGDSALYLCASSLRGRGPYNEQFFGPGTRLTVL.

V and J are TRBV6-5 and TRBJ1-4, with a tentative D call TRBD1 (5 bases). In germline, CDR1 is MNHEY, CDR2 SVGAGI. Trimming removed 7 bases from V and 6 bases from J, with 15 bases in between. The CDR3 has 14 residues. The CDR3 here is CASTKRGSDEKLFF. CDR3 sequence (DNA): TGTGCCAGCACTAAACGGGGGTCGGATGAAAAACTGTTTTTT.

The chain has TRBV21-1 and TRBJ2-1; the table's D call, TRBD1, was not checked against the DNA. TRBV21-1 is an annotated pseudogene. The CDR3 extends over 17 amino acids. This chain's CDR3 is CASSKASGQIERNEQFF. Written as DNA, the CDR3 is TGTGCCAGCAGCAAAGCCAGCGGACAGATTGAGCGCAATGAGCAGTTCTTC.